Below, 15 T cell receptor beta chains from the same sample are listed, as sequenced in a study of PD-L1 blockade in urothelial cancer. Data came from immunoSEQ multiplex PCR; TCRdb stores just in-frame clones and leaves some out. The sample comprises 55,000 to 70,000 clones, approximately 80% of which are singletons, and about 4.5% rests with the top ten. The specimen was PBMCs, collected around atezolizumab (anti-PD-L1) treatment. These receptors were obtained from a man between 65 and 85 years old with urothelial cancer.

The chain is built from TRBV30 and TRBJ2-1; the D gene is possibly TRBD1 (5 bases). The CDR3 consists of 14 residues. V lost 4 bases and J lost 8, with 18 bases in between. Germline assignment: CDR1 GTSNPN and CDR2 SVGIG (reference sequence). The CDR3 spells CAWTPLTASDEQFF. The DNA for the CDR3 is TGTGCCTGGACCCCCCTGACAGCTTCGGATGAGCAGTTCTTC.

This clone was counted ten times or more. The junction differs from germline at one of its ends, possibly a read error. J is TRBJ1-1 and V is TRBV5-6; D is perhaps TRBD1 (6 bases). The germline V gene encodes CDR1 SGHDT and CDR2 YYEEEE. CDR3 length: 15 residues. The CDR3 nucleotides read TGTGCCAGCACCTTGGAGGGGGTCCAAAACACTGAAGCTTTCTTT. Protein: CASTLEGVQNTEAFF.

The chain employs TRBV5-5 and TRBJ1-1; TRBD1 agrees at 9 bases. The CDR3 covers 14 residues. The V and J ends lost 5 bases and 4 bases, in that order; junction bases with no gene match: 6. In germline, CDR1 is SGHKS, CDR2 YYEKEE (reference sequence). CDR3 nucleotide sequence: TGTGCCAGCAGGGGTAACAGGGGGCGCACTGAAGCTTTCTTT. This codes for CASRGNRGRTEAFF.

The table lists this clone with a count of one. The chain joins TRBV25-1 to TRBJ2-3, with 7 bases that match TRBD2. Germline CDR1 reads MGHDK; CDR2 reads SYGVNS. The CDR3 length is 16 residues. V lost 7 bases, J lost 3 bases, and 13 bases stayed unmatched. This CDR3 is CASTQNSGGRTDTQYF. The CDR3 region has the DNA TGTGCCAGCACCCAGAATTCAGGCGGGAGAACAGATACGCAGTATTTT.

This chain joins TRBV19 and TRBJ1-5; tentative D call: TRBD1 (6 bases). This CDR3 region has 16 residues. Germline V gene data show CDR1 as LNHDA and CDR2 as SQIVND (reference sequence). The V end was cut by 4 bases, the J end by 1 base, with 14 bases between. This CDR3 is CASSRGQFSSNQPQHF. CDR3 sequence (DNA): TGTGCCAGTAGTAGGGGGCAGTTCTCAAGCAATCAGCCCCAGCATTTT.

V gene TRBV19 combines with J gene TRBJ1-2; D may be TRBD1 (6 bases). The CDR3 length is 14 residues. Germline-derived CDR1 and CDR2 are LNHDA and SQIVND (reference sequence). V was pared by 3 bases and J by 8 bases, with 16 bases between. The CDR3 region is CASSITGGPGGYTF. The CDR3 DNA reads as TGTGCCAGTAGTATTACTGGGGGCCCGGGAGGCTACACCTTC.

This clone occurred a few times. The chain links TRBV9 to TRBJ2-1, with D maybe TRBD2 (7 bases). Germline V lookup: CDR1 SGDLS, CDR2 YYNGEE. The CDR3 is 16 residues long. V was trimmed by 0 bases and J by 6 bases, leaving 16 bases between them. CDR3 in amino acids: CASSVGGRGIINEQFF. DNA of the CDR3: TGTGCCAGCAGCGTAGGGGGGAGGGGGATCATCAATGAGCAGTTCTTC.

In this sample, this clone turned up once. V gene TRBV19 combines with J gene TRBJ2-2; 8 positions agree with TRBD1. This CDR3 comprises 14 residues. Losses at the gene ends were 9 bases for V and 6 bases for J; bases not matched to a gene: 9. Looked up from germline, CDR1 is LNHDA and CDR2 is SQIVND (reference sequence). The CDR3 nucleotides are TGTGCCAGCTATTCCCCCAGGGGGCCCGGGGAGCTGTTTTTT. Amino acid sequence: CASYSPRGPGELFF. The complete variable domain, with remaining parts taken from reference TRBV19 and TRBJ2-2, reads DGGITQSPKYLFRKEGQNVTLSCEQNLNHDAMYWYRQDPGQGLRLIYYSQIVNDFQKGDIAEGYSVSREKKESFPLTVTSAQKNPTAFYLCASYSPRGPGELFFGEGSRLTVL.

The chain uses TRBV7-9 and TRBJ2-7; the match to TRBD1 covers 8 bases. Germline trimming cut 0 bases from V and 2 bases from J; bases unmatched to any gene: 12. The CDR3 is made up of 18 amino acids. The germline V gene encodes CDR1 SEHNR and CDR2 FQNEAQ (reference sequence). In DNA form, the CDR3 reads TGTGCCAGCAGCTTAGCGGCGGGCCGGACAGGGTCACCCTACGAGCAGTACTTC. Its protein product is CASSLAAGRTGSPYEQYF.

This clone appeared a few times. This CDR3 reads CASSREGGERKAFF. DNA of the CDR3: TGCGCCAGCAGCAGAGAGGGAGGGGAGAGAAAAGCTTTCTTT. The V call is TRBV5-1, the J call TRBJ1-1, with D perhaps matching TRBD1 (5 bases). From germline, CDR1 is SGHRS and CDR2 YFSETQ. The CDR3 is 14 residues long. The V and J ends lost 4 bases and 9 bases respectively, with 19 bases between them.

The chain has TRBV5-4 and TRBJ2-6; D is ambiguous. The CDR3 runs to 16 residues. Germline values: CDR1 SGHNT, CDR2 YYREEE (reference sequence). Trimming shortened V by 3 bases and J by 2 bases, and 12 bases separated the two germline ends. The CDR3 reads CASSYHARTGANVLTF. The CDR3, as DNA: TGTGCCAGCAGCTATCATGCGAGGACTGGGGCCAACGTCCTGACTTTC.

DNA for the CDR3: TGTGCCAGCAGCACCAGGGGGAGGCAGTTCTTC. It encodes CASSTRGRQFF. The chain recombines TRBV2 with TRBJ2-1; 7 bases are a match to TRBD1. V shed 6 bases, J shed 12 bases, and the junction held 5 bases outside the gene matches. The CDR3 has 11 residues. CDR1 is SNHLY, CDR2 FYNNEI, per germline.

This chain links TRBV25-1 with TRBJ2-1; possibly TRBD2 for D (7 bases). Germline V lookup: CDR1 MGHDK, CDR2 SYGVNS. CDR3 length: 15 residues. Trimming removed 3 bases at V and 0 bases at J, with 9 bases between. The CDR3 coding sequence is TGTGCCAGCAGTGATGCGGGGGCCTCCTACAATGAGCAGTTCTTC. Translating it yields CASSDAGASYNEQFF.

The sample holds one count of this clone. In nucleotides, the CDR3 is TGTGCCAGCAGTAACGCAGGATCTGGAAACACCATATATTTT. Protein product: CASSNAGSGNTIYF. This chain links TRBV6-6 with TRBJ1-3; D is undetermined. Germline V gene sequence: CDR1 MNHNY, CDR2 SVGAGI (reference sequence). The CDR3 length is 14 residues. Trimming cost V 5 bases and J 1 base, with 9 bases left between them.

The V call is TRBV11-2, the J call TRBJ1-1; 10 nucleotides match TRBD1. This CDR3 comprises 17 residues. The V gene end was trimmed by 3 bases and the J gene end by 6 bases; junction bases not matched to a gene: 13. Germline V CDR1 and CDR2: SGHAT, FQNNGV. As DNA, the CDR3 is TGTGCCAGCAGCTTCAATATGATGGGACAGGGGTTGCCTGAAGCTTTCTTT. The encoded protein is CASSFNMMGQGLPEAFF.